The 18 T cell receptor beta chains in this list originate from one sample, sequenced in a study of blood T cell repertoires in COVID-19. Using immunoSEQ multiplex PCR, the repertoire was profiled, and TCRdb retains in-frame clones only, with some absent. This sample has roughly 40,000 clones, with 81% found just once. Sequenced input: peripheral blood. Every receptor here comes from an elderly man with active or convalescent COVID-19.

This chain links TRBV1 with TRBJ2-2; the table's D call TRBD2 went unverified against the DNA. TRBV1 is classified as a pseudogene. The CDR3 runs 18 residues. This CDR3 reads CTSSQDSSRGRATGELFF. The CDR3 DNA follows: TGCACCAGCAGCCAAGATAGTTCGCGCGGGAGGGCCACCGGGGAGCTGTTTTTT.

This chain connects TRBV6-2 or TRBV6-3 to TRBJ1-6; 7 positions match TRBD1. Per germline, CDR1 MNHEY and CDR2 SVGEGT. The ends lost 6 bases at V and 6 bases at J; junction bases unmatched: 5. The CDR3 spans 14 residues. The CDR3, as DNA: TGTGCCAGCAGCCAAGACAGGGCTAATTCACCCCTCCACTTT. This sequence encodes CASSQDRANSPLHF.

This clone appeared a single time. This chain connects TRBV9 to TRBJ1-1, with D unresolved. Germline CDR1 is SGDLS and CDR2 is YYNGEE. Trimming removed 4 bases from V and 1 base from J, with 8 bases in between. CDR3 length: 13 residues. DNA of the CDR3: TGTGCCAGCAGCAGTACAGCGAACACTGAAGCTTTCTTT. Its translation: CASSSTANTEAFF.

The rearrangement uses TRBV21-1 and TRBJ1-1. TRBV21-1 constitutes a pseudogene. The length of the CDR3 is 18 residues. CDR3 region: CASSKERSARTMNTEAFF. The CDR3 DNA reads as TGTGCCAGCAGCAAAGAAAGGAGCGCCAGAACCATGAACACTGAAGCTTTCTTT.

The chain links TRBV7-2 to TRBJ2-3, with 11 bases identical to TRBD2. With V trimmed by 5 bases and J by 6 bases, 10 bases remained unmatched. This CDR3 contains 16 residues. The germline CDR1 and CDR2 sequences are SGHTA and FQGNSA. The CDR3 nucleotides are TGTGCCAGCAGCCTCAGACTAGCGGGATATTTGGATACGCAGTATTTT. Encoded protein: CASSLRLAGYLDTQYF. Full variable domain (remainder filled in from reference TRBV7-2 and TRBJ2-3): GAGVSQSPSNKVTEKGKDVELRCDPISGHTALYWYRQSLGQGLEFLIYFQGNSAPDKSGLPSDRFSAERTGGSVSTLTIQRTQQEDSAVYLCASSLRLAGYLDTQYFGPGTRLTVL.

The chain recombines TRBV19 with TRBJ1-6, with 7 bases matching TRBD1. CDR1 is LNHDA, CDR2 SQIVND, per germline (reference sequence). V trimming: 7 bases; J trimming: 10 bases; junction bases outside the gene matches: 7. The CDR3 runs to 13 residues. The CDR3 loop reads CASNDREESPLHF. Here the CDR3 DNA reads TGTGCCAGTAACGACAGGGAAGAATCACCCCTCCACTTT.

This chain uses TRBV10-3 with TRBJ1-6; perhaps TRBD1 as D (5 bases). Trimming shortened V by 3 bases and J by 7 bases, and 10 bases separated the two germline ends. CDR3 size: 14 residues. Germline CDR1 is ENHRY and CDR2 is SYGVKD. CDR3 bases: TGTGCCATCAGTGAAGGGGAAGCAAATTCACCCCTCCACTTT. It translates to CAISEGEANSPLHF.

The genes are TRBV7-2 and TRBJ2-7, with D possibly matching TRBD1 (6 bases). Germline V gene data show CDR1 as SGHTA and CDR2 as FQGNSA. The CDR3 has 14 residues. V was trimmed by 5 bases and J by 6 bases, leaving 17 bases between them. CDR3 loop: CASSPGQLVGEQYF. The DNA of the CDR3 is TGTGCCAGCAGCCCCGGACAGCTGGTCGGCGAGCAGTACTTC.

The chain joins TRBV5-6 to TRBJ2-3; TRBD2 is a possible D gene (6 bases). CDR1 is SGHDT and CDR2 is YYEEEE in the germline V gene. The CDR3 contains 14 residues. V gave up 3 bases and J gave up 5 bases, with 13 bases separating them. CDR3 DNA sequence: TGTGCCAGCAGCTCCGGGAGAGGGGTAGATACGCAGTATTTT. Translation: CASSSGRGVDTQYF.

This rearrangement joins TRBV7-3 to TRBJ2-1; 9 bases are a match to TRBD2. The CDR3 sequence is 15 residues long. The V segment lost 4 bases and the J segment 0 bases; nucleotides outside the gene matches: 1. Germline V gene sequence: CDR1 SGHTA, CDR2 FQGTGA. CDR3 in amino acids: CASSSSGDSYNEQFF. Here the CDR3 DNA reads TGTGCCAGCAGCTCTAGCGGGGACTCCTACAATGAGCAGTTCTTC.

Here the CDR3 DNA reads TGCGCCAGCAGCATAGGACTAGCGGAGGGGGCGGGTACGCAGTATTTT. Protein product: CASSIGLAEGAGTQYF. The chain links TRBV5-1 to TRBJ2-3; 10 bases are shared with TRBD2. Germline loops: CDR1 SGHRS, CDR2 YFSETQ. The length of the CDR3 is 16 residues. V lost 4 bases and J lost 8; bases outside the gene matches: 13.

This clone came up once. V and J are TRBV5-6 and TRBJ2-2; D perhaps matches TRBD2 (6 bases). The CDR3 totals 15 residues. The V and J ends lost 3 bases and 4 bases respectively, with 13 bases between them. CDR1 and CDR2 (germline): SGHDT, YYEEEE. The CDR3 region has the DNA TGTGCCAGCAGCTCCCAGGGAGGAATCACCGGGGAGCTGTTTTTT. Its translation: CASSSQGGITGELFF.

This clone was detected only once. The chain employs TRBV5-1 and TRBJ2-5, with unresolved D. The CDR3 length is 15 residues. Trimming pared 0 bases from V and 5 bases from J, leaving 14 bases between. Germline V gene sequence: CDR1 SGHRS, CDR2 YFSETQ. The CDR3 DNA reads as TGCGCCAGCAGCTTGGATCCTGGGCCGGCGGAGACCCAGTACTTC. Encoded protein: CASSLDPGPAETQYF.

The chain has TRBV4-3 and TRBJ1-2; possibly TRBD1 for D (6 bases). Looked up from germline, CDR1 is LGHNA and CDR2 is YSLEER. CDR3 length: 18 amino acids. Deletions cut 1 base from V and 7 bases from J, with 25 bases between. The DNA of the CDR3 is TGCGCCAGCAGCCAAGGGAGTTCACCATGGACAGTCCTGGGTGGCTACACCTTC. Protein sequence: CASSQGSSPWTVLGGYTF.

The chain is built from TRBV5-1 and TRBJ2-7; 7 bases are a match to TRBD1. This CDR3 has 14 residues. V dropped 4 bases and J dropped 5; count of bases not matched to a gene: 9. Germline lookup yields CDR1 SGHRS and CDR2 YFSETQ. The CDR3 spells CASSNGDSRHEQYF. The CDR3 DNA reads TGCGCCAGCAGCAACGGGGACAGTCGCCACGAGCAGTACTTC.

V and J are TRBV7-6 and TRBJ1-4; the D gene is possibly TRBD1 (5 bases). V lost 1 base to trimming and J lost 3 bases, with 9 bases between them. The CDR3 has 15 amino acids. Germline CDR1 SGHVS, CDR2 FNYEAQ. The CDR3 spells CASSLGGWSNEKLFF. The CDR3 region has the DNA TGTGCCAGCAGCTTAGGGGGCTGGTCTAATGAAAAACTGTTTTTT.

V usage is TRBV7-2 and J usage is TRBJ2-7; no reliable D call. There are 12 residues in the CDR3. V was shortened by 0 bases and J by 6 bases, with 6 bases between the two germline ends. Germline CDR1 and CDR2: SGHTA and FQGNSA. The CDR3 coding sequence is TGTGCCAGCAGCTTAGCAACCGGCGAGCAGTACTTC. It yields the protein CASSLATGEQYF.

The chain joins TRBV11-2 to TRBJ2-3, with a weak D call TRBD2 (5 bases). V shed 2 bases and J shed 5 bases, with 17 bases lying between them. Germline CDR1 is SGHAT and CDR2 is FQNNGV. The CDR3 runs 16 residues. CDR3: CASSLNSDSSLDTQYF. The CDR3 DNA reads TGTGCCAGCAGCTTAAACTCGGACTCCTCATTAGATACGCAGTATTTT.